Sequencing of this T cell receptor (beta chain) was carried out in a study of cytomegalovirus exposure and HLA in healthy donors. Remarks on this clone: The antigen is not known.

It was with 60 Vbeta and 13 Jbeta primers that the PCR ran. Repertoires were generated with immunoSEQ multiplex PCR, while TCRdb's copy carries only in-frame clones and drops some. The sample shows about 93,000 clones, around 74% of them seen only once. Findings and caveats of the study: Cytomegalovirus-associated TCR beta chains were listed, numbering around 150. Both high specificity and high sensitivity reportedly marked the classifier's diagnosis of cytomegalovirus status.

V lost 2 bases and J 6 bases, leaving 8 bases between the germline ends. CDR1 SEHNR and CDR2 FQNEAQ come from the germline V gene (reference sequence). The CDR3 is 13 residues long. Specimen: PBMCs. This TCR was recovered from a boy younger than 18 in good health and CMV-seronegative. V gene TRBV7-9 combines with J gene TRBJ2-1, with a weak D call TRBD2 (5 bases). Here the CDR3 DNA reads TGTGCCAGCAGCTTACGAGGACTCAATGAGCAGTTCTTC. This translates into CASSLRGLNEQFF.